There are many counts of the clone carrying this TCR beta chain. Its target is unknown. The data were taken from a study of shared clonotypes between healthy human individuals. Study results and caveats: Clonotypes which were not shared had lower generation probabilities than clonotypes that all four donors shared. The study found roughly 5.3% of naive CD4 clonotypes shared across a few donors.

CDR1 and CDR2 (germline): LGHNA, YSLEER. The V and J ends lost 0 bases and 4 bases respectively, with 12 bases between them. CDR3 length equals 15 residues. TCRdb's table, derived via immunoSEQ multiplex PCR, lists solely in-frame clones and lacks some. The sample contains around 95,000 clones, around two thirds of which appear only once. V gene TRBV4-3 combines with J gene TRBJ1-1, with D unclear. The sequencing sample was made of memory CD8+ T cells sorted from blood. The subset here: CD45RO+ cells pooled with CCR7-negative TemRA cells. The receptor was isolated from a man aged 25 to 40 in good health. Here the CDR3 DNA reads TGCGCCAGCAGCCAAGATATCGGGGATAGCACTGAAGCTTTCTTT. This translates into CASSQDIGDSTEAFF.